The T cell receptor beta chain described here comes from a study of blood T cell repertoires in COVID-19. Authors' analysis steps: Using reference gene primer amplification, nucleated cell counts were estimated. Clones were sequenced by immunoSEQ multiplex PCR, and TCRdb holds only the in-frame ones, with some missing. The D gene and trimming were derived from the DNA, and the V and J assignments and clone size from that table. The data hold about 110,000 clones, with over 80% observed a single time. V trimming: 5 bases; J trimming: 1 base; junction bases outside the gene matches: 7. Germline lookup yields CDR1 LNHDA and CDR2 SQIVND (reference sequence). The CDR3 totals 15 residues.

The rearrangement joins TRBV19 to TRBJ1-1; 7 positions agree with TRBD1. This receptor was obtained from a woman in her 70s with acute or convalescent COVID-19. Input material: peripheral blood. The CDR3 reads CASSFTGVSNTEAFF. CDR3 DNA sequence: TGTGCCAGTAGTTTTACAGGGGTGTCGAACACTGAAGCTTTCTTT.